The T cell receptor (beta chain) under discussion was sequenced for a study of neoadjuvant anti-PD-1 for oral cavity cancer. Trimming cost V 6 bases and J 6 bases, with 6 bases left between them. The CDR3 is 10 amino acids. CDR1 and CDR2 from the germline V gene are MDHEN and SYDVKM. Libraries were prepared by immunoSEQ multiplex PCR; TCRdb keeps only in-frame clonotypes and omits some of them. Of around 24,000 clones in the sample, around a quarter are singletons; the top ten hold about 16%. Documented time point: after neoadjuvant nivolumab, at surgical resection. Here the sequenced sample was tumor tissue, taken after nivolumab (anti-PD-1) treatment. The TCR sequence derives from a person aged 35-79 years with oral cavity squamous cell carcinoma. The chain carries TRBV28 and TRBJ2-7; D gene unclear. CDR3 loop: CASSRGEQYF. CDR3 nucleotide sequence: TGTGCCAGCAGCCGAGGCGAGCAGTACTTC.